The clone carrying this T cell receptor (beta chain) showed up just a few times. The data belong to a study of blood T cells in healthy people across ages. Across the study: T cells yielded about one barcoded beta molecule per two cells through template switching.

In each sample, at least 7 million PBMCs were isolated. A J-beta primer mix and a sample-barcoded 5' primer were used in a second PCR of roughly 6 to 11 cycles. A single record per CDR3 protein comes from TCRdb applying MiXCR to the 5' RACE reads. The sample lists around 1,800,000 distinct CDR3 sequences; roughly 43% were seen once. Germline CDR1 and CDR2: MNHNY and SVGAGI (reference sequence). The CDR3 totals 15 residues. The V and J ends lost 6 bases and 3 bases, in that order; junction bases with no gene match: 7. The chain couples TRBV6-6 to TRBJ2-7; 11 bases match TRBD1. This sequence originates from a human donor in good health. The sample consisted of blood. For the CDR3, the DNA is TGTGCCAGCAGCTCGGGACAGGGGGTCCGCTACGAGCAGTACTTC. Protein sequence: CASSSGQGVRYEQYF.